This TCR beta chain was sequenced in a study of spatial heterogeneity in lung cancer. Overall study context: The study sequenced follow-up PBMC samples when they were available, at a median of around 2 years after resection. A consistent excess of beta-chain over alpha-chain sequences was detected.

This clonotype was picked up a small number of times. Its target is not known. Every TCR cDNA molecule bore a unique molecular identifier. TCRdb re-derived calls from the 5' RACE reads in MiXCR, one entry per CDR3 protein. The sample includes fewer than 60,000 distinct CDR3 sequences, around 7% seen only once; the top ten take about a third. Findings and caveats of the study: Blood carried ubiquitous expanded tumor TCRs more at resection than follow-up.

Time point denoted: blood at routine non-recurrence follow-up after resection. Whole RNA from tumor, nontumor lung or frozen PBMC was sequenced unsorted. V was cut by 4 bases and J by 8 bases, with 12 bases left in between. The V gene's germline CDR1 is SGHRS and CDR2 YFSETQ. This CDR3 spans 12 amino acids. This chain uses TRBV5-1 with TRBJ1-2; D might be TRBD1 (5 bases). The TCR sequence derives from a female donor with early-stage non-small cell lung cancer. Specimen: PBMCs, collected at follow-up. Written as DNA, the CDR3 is TGCGCCAGCAGCCCAGACAGTGAAGGCTACACCTTC. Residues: CASSPDSEGYTF.